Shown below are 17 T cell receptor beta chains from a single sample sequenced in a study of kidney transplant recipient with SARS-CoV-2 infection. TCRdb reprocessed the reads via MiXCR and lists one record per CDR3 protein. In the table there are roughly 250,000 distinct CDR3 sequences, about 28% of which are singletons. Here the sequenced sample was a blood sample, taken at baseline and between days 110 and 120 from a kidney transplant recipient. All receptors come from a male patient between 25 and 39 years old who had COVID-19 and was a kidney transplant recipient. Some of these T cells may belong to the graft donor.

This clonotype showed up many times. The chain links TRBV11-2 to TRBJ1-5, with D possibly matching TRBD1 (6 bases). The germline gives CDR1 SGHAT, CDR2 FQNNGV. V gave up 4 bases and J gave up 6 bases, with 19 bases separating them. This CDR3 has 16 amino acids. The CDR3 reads CASSSPTGPLGQPQHF. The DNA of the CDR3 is TGTGCCAGCAGCTCTCCGACAGGACCTCTTGGTCAGCCCCAGCATTTT.

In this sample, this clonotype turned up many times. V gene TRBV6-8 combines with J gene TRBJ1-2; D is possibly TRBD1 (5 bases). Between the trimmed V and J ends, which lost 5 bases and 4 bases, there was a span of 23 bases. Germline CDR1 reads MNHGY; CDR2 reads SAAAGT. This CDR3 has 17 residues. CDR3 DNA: TGTGCCAGCAGTCAGGGAGAACGCTCTAGAAAGACCTATGGCTACACCTTC. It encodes CASSQGERSRKTYGYTF.

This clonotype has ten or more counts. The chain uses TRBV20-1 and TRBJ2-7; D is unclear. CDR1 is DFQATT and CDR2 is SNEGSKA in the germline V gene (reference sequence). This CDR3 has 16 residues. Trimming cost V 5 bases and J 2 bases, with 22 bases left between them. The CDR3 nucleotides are TGCAGTGCTTCTCCTCAAGCTTACTTCAACGCCTACGAGCAGTACTTC. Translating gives CSASPQAYFNAYEQYF.

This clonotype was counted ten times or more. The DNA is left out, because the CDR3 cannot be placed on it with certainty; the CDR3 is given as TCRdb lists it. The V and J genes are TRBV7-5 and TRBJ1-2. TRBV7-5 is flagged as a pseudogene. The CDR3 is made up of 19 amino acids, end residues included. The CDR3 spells CISVPETRLEVGKTYGYTF.

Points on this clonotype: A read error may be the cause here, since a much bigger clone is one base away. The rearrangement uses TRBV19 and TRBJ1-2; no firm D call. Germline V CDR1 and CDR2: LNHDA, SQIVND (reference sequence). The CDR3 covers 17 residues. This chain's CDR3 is CASSYCATNRKTYGYAF. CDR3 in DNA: TGTGCCAGTAGTTATTGTGCGACAAATCGAAAGACCTATGGCTACGCCTTC. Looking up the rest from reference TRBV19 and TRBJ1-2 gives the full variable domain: DGGITQSPKYLFRKEGQNVTLSCEQNLNHDAMYWYRQDPGQGLRLIYYSQIVNDFQKGDIAEGYSVSREKKESFPLTVTSAQKNPTAFYLCASSYCATNRKTYGYAFGSGTRLTVV.

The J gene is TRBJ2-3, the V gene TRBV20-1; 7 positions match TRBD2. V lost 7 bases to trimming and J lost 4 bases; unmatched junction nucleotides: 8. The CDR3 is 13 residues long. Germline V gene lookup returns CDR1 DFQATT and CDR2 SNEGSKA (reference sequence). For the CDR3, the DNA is TGCAGTGTCGGCGGGAGAGGCGCAGATACGCAGTATTTT. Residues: CSVGGRGADTQYF.

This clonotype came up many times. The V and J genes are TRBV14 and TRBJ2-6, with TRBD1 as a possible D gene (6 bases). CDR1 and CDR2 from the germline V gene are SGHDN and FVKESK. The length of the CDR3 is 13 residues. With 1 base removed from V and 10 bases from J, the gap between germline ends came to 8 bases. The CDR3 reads CASSQGTVNVLTF. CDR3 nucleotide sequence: TGTGCCAGCAGCCAAGGGACAGTTAACGTCCTGACTTTC.

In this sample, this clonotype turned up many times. The CDR3 sequence is CAWQSWRYRKTYGYTF. The CDR3 DNA reads TGTGCCTGGCAATCATGGCGTTATAGAAAGACCTATGGCTACACCTTC. The V and J genes are TRBV30 and TRBJ1-2; D is unresolved. Trimming cost V 5 bases and J 4 bases, with 23 bases left between them. CDR1 is GTSNPN, CDR2 SVGIG, per germline (reference sequence). This CDR3 region has 16 residues.

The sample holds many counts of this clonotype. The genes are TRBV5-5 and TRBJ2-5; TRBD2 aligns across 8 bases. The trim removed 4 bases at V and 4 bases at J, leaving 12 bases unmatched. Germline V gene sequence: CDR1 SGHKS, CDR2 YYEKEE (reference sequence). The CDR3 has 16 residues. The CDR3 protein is CASSNSGGGRRETQYF. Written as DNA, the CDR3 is TGTGCCAGCAGCAACTCCGGGGGGGGGCGGAGAGAGACCCAGTACTTC. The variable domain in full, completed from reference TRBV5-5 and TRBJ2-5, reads DAGVTQSPTHLIKTRGQQVTLRCSPISGHKSVSWYQQVLGQGPQFIFQYYEKEERGRGNFPDRFSARQFPNYSSELNVNALLLGDSALYLCASSNSGGGRRETQYFGPGTRLLVL.

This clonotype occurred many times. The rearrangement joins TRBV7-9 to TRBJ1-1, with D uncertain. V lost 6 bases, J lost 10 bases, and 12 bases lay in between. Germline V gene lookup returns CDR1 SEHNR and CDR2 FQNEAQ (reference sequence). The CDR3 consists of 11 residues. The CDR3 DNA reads TGTGCCAGCAGTTCTCTAATCGGAGCTTTCTTT. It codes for CASSSLIGAFF.

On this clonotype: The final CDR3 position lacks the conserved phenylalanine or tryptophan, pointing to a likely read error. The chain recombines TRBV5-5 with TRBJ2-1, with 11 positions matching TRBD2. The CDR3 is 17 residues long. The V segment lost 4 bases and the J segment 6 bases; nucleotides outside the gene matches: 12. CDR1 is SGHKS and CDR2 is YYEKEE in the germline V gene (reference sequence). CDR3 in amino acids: CASSPTGTSGSGNEQFL. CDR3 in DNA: TGTGCCAGCAGCCCAACCGGGACTAGCGGTTCTGGCAATGAGCAGTTCCTC.

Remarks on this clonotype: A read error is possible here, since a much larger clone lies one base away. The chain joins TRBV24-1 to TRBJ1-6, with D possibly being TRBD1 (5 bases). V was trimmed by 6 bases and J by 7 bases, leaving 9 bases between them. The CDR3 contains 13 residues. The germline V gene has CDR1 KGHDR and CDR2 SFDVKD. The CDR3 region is CATSRTRNSPLHF. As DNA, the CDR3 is TGTGCCACCAGTCGGACAAGGAATTCACCCCTCCACTTT.

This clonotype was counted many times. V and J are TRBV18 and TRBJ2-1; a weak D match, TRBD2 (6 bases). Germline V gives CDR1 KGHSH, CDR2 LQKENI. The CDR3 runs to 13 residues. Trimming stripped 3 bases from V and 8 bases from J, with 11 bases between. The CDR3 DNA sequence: TGTGCCAGCTCACCCTCTAGCGACCATGAGCAGTTCTTC. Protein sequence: CASSPSSDHEQFF.

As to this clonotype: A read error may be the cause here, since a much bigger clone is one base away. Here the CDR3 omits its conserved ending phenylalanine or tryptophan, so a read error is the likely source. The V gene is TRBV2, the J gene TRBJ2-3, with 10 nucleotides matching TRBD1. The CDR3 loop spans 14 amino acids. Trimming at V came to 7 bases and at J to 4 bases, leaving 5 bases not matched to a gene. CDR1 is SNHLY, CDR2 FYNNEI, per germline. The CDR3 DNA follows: TGTGCCAGCATCACCGGACAGGGGGCAGATACGCAGTATTAT. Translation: CASITGQGADTQYY.

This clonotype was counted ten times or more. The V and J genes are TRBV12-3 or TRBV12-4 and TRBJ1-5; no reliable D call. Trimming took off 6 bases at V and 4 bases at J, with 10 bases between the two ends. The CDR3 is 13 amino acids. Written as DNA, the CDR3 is TGTGCCAGCAGCCCCTCGGAGAATCAGCCCCAGCATTTT. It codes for CASSPSENQPQHF.

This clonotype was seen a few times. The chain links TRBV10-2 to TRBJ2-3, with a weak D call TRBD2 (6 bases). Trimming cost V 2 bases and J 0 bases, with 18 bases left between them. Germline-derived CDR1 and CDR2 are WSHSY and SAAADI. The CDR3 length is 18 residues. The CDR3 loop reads CASSEEILAPPSTDTQYF. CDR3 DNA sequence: TGCGCCAGCAGTGAGGAGATACTAGCACCCCCTAGCACAGATACGCAGTATTTT.

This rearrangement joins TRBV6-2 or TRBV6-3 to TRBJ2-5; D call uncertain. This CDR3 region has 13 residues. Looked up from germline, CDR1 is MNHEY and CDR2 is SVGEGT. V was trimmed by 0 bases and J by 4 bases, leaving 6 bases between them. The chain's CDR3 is CASSYSGPETQYF. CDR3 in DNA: TGTGCCAGCAGTTACTCAGGGCCAGAGACCCAGTACTTC.